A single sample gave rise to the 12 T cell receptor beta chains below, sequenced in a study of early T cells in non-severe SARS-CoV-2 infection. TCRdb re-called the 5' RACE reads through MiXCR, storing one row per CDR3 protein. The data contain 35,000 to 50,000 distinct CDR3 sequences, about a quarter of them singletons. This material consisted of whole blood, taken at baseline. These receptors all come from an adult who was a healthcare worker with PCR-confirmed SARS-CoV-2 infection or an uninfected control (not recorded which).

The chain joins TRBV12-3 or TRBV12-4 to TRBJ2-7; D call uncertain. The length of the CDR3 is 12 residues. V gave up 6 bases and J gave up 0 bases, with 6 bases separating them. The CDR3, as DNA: TGTGCCAGCAGCCCTAGCTCCTACGAGCAGTACTTC. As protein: CASSPSSYEQYF.

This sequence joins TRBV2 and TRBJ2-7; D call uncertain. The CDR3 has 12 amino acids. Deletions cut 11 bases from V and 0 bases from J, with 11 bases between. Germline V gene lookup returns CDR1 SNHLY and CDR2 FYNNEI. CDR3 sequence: CAGKTSSYEQYF. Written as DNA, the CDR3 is TGTGCCGGCAAAACCAGCTCCTACGAGCAGTACTTC.

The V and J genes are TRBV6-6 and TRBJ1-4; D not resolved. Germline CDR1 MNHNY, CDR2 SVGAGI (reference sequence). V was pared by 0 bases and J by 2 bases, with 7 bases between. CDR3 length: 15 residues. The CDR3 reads CASSYSTGTNEKLFF. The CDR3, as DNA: TGTGCCAGCAGTTACTCGACGGGTACTAATGAAAAACTGTTTTTT.

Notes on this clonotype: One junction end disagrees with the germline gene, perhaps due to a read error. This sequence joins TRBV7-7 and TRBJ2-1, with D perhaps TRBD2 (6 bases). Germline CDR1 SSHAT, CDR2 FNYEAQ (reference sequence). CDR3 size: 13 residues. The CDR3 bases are TGTGCTAGCAGCCAAACGTCCGGGGGTGAGCAGTTCTTC. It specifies CASSQTSGGEQFF.

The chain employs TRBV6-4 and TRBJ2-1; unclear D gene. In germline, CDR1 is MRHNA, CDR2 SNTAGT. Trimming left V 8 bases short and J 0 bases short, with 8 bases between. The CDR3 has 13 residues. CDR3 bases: TGTGCCAGCTCCTTAAGCTCCTACAATGAGCAGTTCTTC. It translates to CASSLSSYNEQFF.

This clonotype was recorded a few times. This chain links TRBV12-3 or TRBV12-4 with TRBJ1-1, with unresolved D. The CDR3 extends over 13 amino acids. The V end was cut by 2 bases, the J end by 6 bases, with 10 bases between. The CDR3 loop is CASSLKGGAEAFF. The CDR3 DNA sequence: TGTGCCAGCAGTTTAAAAGGCGGGGCTGAAGCTTTCTTT.

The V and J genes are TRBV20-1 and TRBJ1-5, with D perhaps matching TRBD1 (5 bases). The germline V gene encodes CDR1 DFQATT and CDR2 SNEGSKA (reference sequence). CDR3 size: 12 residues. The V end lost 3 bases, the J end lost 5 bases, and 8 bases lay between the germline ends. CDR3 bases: TGCAGTGCTAGGCAAGGGGATCAGCCCCAGCATTTT. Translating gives CSARQGDQPQHF.

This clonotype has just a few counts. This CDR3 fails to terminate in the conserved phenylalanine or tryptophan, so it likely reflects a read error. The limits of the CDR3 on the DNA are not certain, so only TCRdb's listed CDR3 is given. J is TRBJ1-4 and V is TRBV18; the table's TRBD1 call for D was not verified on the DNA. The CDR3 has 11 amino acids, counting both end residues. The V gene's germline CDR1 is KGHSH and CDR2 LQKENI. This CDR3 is CASSPPDEPGT.

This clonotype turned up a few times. The CDR3 DNA reads TGTGCCAGCAGCTGGACTAGCGGGGGGCCGGCTGAGCAGTTCTTC. Its protein is CASSWTSGGPAEQFF. The V call is TRBV7-9, the J call TRBJ2-1; 14 bases match TRBD2. Germline V CDR1 and CDR2: SEHNR, FQNEAQ (reference sequence). The CDR3 runs 15 residues. V was pared by 4 bases and J by 9 bases, with 5 bases of the junction left unmatched.

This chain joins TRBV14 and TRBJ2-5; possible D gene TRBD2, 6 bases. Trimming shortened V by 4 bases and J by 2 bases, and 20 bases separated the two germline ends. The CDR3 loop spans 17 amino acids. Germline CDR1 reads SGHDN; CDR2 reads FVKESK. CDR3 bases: TGTGCCAGCAGCCCTACAGGAGGGAGCCGCCCTCAAGAGACCCAGTACTTC. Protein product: CASSPTGGSRPQETQYF.

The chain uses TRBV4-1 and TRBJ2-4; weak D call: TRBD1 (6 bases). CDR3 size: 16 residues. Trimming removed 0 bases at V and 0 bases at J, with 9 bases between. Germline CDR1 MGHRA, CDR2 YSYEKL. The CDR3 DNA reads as TGCGCCAGCAGCCAAGAGGGCAGGGGAGCCAAAAACATTCAGTACTTC. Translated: CASSQEGRGAKNIQYF.

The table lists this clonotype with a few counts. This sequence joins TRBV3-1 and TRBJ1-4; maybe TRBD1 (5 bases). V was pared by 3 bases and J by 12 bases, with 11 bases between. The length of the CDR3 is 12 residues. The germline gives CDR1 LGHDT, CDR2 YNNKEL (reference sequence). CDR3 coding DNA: TGTGCCAGCAGCCACCCTGGGGCAGAACTGTTTTTT. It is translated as CASSHPGAELFF.